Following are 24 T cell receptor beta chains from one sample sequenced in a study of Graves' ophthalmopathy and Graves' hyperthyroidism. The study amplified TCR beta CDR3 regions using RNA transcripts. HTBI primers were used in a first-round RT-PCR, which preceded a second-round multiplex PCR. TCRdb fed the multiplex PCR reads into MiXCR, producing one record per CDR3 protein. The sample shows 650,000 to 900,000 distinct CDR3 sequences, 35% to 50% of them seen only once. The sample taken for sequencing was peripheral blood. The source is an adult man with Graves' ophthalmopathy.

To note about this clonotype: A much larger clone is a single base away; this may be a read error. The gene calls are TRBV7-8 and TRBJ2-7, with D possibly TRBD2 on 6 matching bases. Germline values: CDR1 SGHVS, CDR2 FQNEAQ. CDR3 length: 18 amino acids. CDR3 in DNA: TGTGCCAGCAGCTTAGGAGGTGGCGGGACTTCCACTACCTACGTGCAGTACTTC. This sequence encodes CASSLGGGGTSTTYVQYF.

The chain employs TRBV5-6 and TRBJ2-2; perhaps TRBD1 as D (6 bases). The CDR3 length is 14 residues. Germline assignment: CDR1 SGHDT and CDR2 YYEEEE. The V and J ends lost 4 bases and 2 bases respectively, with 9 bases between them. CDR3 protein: CASSRTVNTGELFF. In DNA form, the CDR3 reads TGTGCCAGCAGCCGGACAGTTAACACCGGGGAGCTGTTTTTT.

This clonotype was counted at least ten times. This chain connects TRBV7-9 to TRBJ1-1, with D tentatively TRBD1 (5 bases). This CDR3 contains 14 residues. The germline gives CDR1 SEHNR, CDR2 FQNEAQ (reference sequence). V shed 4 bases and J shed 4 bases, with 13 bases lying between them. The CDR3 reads CASSSDAGVTEAFF. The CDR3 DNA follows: TGTGCCAGCAGCTCGGACGCGGGGGTCACTGAAGCTTTCTTT. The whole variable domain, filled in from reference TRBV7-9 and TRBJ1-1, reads DTGVSQNPRHKITKRGQNVTFRCDPISEHNRLYWYRQTLGQGPEFLTYFQNEAQLEKSRLLSDRFSAERPKGSFSTLEIQRTEQGDSAMYLCASSSDAGVTEAFFGQGTRLTVV.

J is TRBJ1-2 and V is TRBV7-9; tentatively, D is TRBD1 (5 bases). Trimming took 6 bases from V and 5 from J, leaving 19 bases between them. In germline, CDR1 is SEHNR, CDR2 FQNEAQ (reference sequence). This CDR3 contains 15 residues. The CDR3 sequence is CASSYSQGFGYGYTF. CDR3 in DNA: TGTGCCAGCAGTTACTCGCAGGGCTTCGGATATGGCTACACCTTC.

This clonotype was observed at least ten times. The CDR3 loop reads CASSPGHSNTEAFF. DNA for the CDR3: TGTGCCAGCAGCCCGGGACATTCGAACACTGAAGCTTTCTTT. The V call is TRBV7-2, the J call TRBJ1-1; tentative D call: TRBD1 (6 bases). CDR1 is SGHTA, CDR2 FQGNSA, per germline. CDR3 length: 14 amino acids. Trimming removed 5 bases from V and 1 base from J, with 11 bases in between.

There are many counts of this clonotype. This chain's CDR3 is CSVLAGPGELFF. CDR3 nucleotides: TGCAGCGTCCTAGCGGGTCCCGGGGAGCTGTTTTTT. The rearrangement uses TRBV29-1 and TRBJ2-2; 8 bases are shared with TRBD2. The J segment lost 6 bases and the V segment lost 6 bases, leaving 3 bases of the junction unmatched. Germline values: CDR1 SQVTM, CDR2 ANQGSEA. This CDR3 has 12 amino acids.

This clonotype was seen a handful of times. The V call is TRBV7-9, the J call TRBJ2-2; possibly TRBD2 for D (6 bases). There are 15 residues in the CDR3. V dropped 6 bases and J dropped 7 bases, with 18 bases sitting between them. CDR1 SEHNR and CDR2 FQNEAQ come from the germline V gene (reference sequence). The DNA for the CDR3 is TGTGCCAGCAGTTACGGGGGACCCCAGGACGGGGAGCTGTTTTTT. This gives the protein CASSYGGPQDGELFF.

CDR3 DNA: TGTGCCAGCAGCTTGGTCCGCGGGGGGGCCACCGGGGAGCTGTTTTTT. Translated, it gives CASSLVRGGATGELFF. The V and J genes are TRBV5-4 and TRBJ2-2; 9 bases line up with TRBD2. The ends lost 0 bases at V and 4 bases at J; junction bases unmatched: 4. CDR3 size: 16 residues. CDR1 and CDR2 from the germline V gene are SGHNT and YYREEE (reference sequence).

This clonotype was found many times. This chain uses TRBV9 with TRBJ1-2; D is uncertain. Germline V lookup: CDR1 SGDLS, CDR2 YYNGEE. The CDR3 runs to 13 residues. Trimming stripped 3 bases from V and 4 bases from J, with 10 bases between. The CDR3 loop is CASSADPAYGYTF. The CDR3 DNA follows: TGTGCCAGCAGCGCTGACCCGGCCTATGGCTACACCTTC.

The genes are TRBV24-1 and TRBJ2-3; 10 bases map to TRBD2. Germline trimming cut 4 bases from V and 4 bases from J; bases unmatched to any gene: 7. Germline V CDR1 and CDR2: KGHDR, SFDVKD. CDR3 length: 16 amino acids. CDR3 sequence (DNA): TGTGCCACCAGTGACCCAGCGGGAGGGAAGGCAGATACGCAGTATTTT. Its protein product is CATSDPAGGKADTQYF.

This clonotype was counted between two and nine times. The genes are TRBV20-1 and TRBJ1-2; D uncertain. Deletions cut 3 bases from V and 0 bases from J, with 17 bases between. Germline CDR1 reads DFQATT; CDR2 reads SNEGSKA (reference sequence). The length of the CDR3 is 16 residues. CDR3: CSASPEGPVPNYGYTF. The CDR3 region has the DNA TGCAGTGCTAGTCCAGAGGGTCCAGTACCTAACTATGGCTACACCTTC.

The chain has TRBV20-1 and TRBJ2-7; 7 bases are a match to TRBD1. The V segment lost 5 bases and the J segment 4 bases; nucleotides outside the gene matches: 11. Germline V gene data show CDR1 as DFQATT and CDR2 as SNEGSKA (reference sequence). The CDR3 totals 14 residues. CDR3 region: CSAPEGRGSYEQYF. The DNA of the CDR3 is TGCAGTGCTCCAGAGGGCAGGGGGTCTTACGAGCAGTACTTC.

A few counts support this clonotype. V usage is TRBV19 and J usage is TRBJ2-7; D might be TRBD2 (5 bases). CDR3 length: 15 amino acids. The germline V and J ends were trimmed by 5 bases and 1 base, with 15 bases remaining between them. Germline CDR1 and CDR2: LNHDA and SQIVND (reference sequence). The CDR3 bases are TGTGCCAGTAGTTCCGCCGGGATCCATTCCTACGAGCAGTACTTC. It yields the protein CASSSAGIHSYEQYF.

The CDR3 sequence is CASKSGRELFF. The CDR3 nucleotides are TGTGCCAGCAAATCGGGGCGGGAACTGTTTTTT. This chain joins TRBV2 and TRBJ1-4; tentatively, D is TRBD1 (5 bases). V was cut by 7 bases and J by 12 bases, with 12 bases left in between. This CDR3 has 11 amino acids. Germline V gene sequence: CDR1 SNHLY, CDR2 FYNNEI.

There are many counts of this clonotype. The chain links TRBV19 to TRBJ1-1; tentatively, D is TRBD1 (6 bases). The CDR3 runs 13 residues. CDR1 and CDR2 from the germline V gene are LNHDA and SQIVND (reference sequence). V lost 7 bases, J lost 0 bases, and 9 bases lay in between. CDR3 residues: CASMDRMNTEAFF. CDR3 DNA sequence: TGTGCCAGTATGGACAGAATGAACACTGAAGCTTTCTTT.

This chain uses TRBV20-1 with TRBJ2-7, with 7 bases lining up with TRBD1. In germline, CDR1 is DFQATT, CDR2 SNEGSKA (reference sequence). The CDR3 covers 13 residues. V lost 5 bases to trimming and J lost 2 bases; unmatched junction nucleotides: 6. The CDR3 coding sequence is TGCAGTGCTGAGGACAGGTTAACCTACGAGCAGTACTTC. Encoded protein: CSAEDRLTYEQYF.

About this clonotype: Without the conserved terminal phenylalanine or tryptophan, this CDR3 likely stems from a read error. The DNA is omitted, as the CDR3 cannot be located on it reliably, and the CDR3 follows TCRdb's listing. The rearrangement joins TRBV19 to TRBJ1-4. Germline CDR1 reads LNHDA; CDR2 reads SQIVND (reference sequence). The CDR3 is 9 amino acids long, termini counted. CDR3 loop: CASRPARGY.

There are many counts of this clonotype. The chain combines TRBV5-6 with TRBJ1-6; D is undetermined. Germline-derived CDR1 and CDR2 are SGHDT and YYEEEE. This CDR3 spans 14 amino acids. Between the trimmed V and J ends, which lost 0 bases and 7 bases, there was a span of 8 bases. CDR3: CASSLEAGNSPLHF. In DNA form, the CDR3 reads TGTGCCAGCAGCTTGGAGGCGGGCAATTCACCCCTCCACTTT.

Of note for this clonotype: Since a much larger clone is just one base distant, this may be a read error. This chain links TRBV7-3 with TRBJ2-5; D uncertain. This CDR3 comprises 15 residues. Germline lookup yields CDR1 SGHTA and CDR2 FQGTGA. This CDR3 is CASRSQTATQEAQYF. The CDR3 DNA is TGTGCCAGCAGATCTCAGACGGCTACCCAAGAGGCCCAGTACTTC.

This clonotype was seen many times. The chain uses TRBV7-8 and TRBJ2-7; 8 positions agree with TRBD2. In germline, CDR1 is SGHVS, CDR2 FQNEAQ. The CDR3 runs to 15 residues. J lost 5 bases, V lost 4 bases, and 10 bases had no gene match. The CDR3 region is CASSSSGTRAHEQYF. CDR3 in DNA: TGTGCCAGCAGCTCCTCCGGGACTAGAGCCCACGAGCAGTACTTC.

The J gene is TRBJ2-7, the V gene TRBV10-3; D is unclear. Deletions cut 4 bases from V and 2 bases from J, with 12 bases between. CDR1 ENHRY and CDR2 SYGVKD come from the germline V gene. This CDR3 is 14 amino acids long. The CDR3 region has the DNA TGTGCCATCAGTGGGAGCGCTGATCCCTACGAGCAGTACTTC. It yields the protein CAISGSADPYEQYF.

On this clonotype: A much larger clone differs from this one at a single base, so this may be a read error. In DNA, the CDR3 is TGTGCCAGGATACGAGAGACCCAGTACTTC. As protein: CARIRETQYF. The J gene is TRBJ2-5, the V gene TRBV19; unclear D gene. With 9 bases removed from V and 4 bases from J, the gap between germline ends came to 6 bases. The V gene's germline CDR1 is LNHDA and CDR2 SQIVND (reference sequence). This CDR3 spans 10 amino acids. The full variable domain, with the rest looked up from reference TRBV19 and TRBJ2-5, is DGGITQSPKYLFRKEGQNVTLSCEQNLNHDAMYWYRQDPGQGLRLIYYSQIVNDFQKGDIAEGYSVSREKKESFPLTVTSAQKNPTAFYLCARIRETQYFGPGTRLLVL.

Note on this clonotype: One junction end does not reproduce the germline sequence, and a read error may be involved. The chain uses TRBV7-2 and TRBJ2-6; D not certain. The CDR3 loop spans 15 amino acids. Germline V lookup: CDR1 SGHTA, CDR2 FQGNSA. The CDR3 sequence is CASSPRNSAANVLTF. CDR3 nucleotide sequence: TGTGCCAGCTCACCCAGAAACTCTGCGGCCAACGTCCTGACTTTC.

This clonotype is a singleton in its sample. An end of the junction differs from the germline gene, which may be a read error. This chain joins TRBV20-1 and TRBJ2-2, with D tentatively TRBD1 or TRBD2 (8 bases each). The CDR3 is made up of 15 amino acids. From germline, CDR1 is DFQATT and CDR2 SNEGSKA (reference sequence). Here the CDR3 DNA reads TGCAGTGCTAGAACAAGGACAGGGATTAGCGGGGAGCCGTTTTTT. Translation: CSARTRTGISGEPFF.